These T cell receptor beta chains were read from a single sample in a study of T cells after yellow fever vaccination. TCRdb ran MiXCR on the 5' RACE reads and lists one entry per CDR3 protein. The top ten hold around 24% of the sample, which has hundreds of thousands of distinct CDR3 sequences, around 4% seen once. Source: PBMCs, taken on the day of the yellow fever booster vaccination. The source of these receptors is a man aged 18 to 30 who received the YFV17D yellow fever vaccine. Both conserved end residues are part of each CDR3. A D gene is named only where the DNA matches it firmly. Where a row states a size, it is once, few, many or the class of an expanded clone; other rows omit it.

d_gene	abundance	v_gene	j_gene	CDR3aa	CDR3nt
NA	many	TRBV5-1	TRBJ2-2	CASSFGVNTGELFF	TGCGCCAGCAGCTTTGGTGTGAACACCGGGGAGCTGTTTTTT
NA	NA	TRBV5-1	TRBJ2-5	CASSLKPGNQETQYF	TGCGCCAGCAGCTTGAAGCCAGGGAATCAAGAGACCCAGTACTTC
TRBD2	NA	TRBV7-3	TRBJ2-3	CASSPDLTSGASDTQYF	TGTGCCAGCAGCCCAGACTTGACTAGCGGGGCCTCAGATACGCAGTATTTT
TRBD1	NA	TRBV15	TRBJ2-5	CATSRGQGQETQYF	TGTGCCACCAGCAGAGGACAGGGCCAAGAGACCCAGTACTTC
NA	many	TRBV11-2	TRBJ2-2	CASSLEGLGPNTGELFF	TGTGCCAGCAGCTTAGAAGGGCTAGGGCCGAACACCGGGGAGCTGTTTTTT
NA	NA	TRBV7-6	TRBJ2-5	CASTLSWQPQETQYF	TGTGCCAGCACCCTAAGTTGGCAGCCCCAAGAGACCCAGTACTTC
NA	many	TRBV5-6	TRBJ2-5	CASSLRSEETQYF	TGTGCCAGCAGCTTGCGGTCTGAAGAGACCCAGTACTTC
NA	NA	TRBV9	TRBJ1-4	CASSLRASPWEKLFF	TGTGCCAGCAGCCTCCGGGCATCCCCCTGGGAAAAACTGTTTTTT
NA	many	TRBV7-2	TRBJ2-3	CASSSADRTDTQYF	TGTGCCAGCAGCTCCGCCGACAGAACAGATACGCAGTATTTT
NA	few	TRBV7-9	TRBJ2-3	CASSSPRGAPLMDTQYF	TGTGCCAGCAGCTCCCCTAGGGGGGCCCCGTTGATGGATACGCAGTATTTT
NA	many	TRBV10-1	TRBJ2-1	CASSERRRGEQFF	TGCGCCAGCAGTGAGAGGCGAAGGGGCGAGCAGTTCTTC
NA	few	TRBV2	TRBJ1-1	CASSARVRSKAFF	TGTGCCAGCAGTGCGAGGGTGAGAAGTAAAGCTTTCTTT
NA	many	TRBV3-1	TRBJ2-1	CATSTSPPNEQFF	TGTGCCACCAGTACTTCCCCACCCAATGAGCAGTTCTTC
TRBD1	many	TRBV6-2/TRBV6-3	TRBJ1-6	CASSYFGGQANSPLHF	TGTGCCAGCAGTTACTTCGGGGGACAGGCGAATTCACCCCTCCACTTT
TRBD1	many	TRBV10-2	TRBJ1-3	CASSENRDSGNTIYF	TGCGCCAGCAGTGAGAACCGGGACAGTGGAAACACCATATATTTT
TRBD2	many	TRBV7-3	TRBJ2-3	CASSLASGGMTDTQYF	TGTGCCAGCAGCTTGGCCAGCGGGGGGATGACAGATACGCAGTATTTT
NA	NA	TRBV7-2	TRBJ1-1	CTSSLQGLNTEAFF	TGTACCAGCAGCTTACAGGGGTTGAACACTGAAGCTTTCTTT
TRBD1	few	TRBV30	TRBJ2-2	CASIRDSLHGELFF	TGTGCCTCGATCCGGGACAGCCTTCACGGGGAGCTGTTTTTT
NA	few	TRBV2	TRBJ2-5	CASSKEGQETQYF	TGTGCCAGCAGTAAGGAGGGCCAAGAGACCCAGTACTTC
NA	few	TRBV4-1	TRBJ1-4	CASSQDEKLFF	TGCGCCAGCAGCCAAGACGAAAAACTGTTTTTT
NA	few	TRBV9	TRBJ1-6	CASSEQPYNSPLHF	TGTGCCAGCAGCGAGCAACCTTATAATTCACCCCTCCACTTT
NA	many	TRBV24-1	TRBJ2-1	CATSDRDGEQFF	TGTGCCACCAGTGACCGAGATGGAGAGCAGTTCTTC